The 5 T cell receptor beta chains in this list originate from one sample, sequenced in a study of cytomegalovirus exposure and HLA in healthy donors listed by TCRdb under 2017. The library was built by means of the immunoSEQ multiplex PCR assay. A mixture of 60 forward primers for TCR Vbeta segments and 13 reverse primers for TCR Jbeta segments was used in the multiplex PCR. The clones in this table, taken by TCRdb from immuneACCESS, are in-frame only. Not every clone is retained; where verified, under half of the shortfall comes from an unresolved V gene, and the cause of the rest is unknown. Recorded for this sample are around 120,000 clones; 74% of them occurred a single time. About 2.8% of the sample is held by the ten biggest clonotypes. What was sequenced was PBMCs. These receptors were obtained from a middle-aged man in good health and CMV-seropositive.

The chain has TRBV5-1 and TRBJ1-2; TRBD1 matches 7 bases. The CDR3 is 14 residues long. Germline V gene data show CDR1 as SGHRS and CDR2 as YFSETQ. Losses at the gene ends were 2 bases for V and 0 bases for J; bases not matched to a gene: 1. The CDR3 bases are TGCGCCAGCAGCTTACAGGGGACTAACTATGGCTACACCTTC. This translates into CASSLQGTNYGYTF.

The genes are TRBV15 and TRBJ1-1; maybe TRBD1 (5 bases). The CDR3 is 15 residues long. The V gene lost 4 bases and the J gene lost 2 bases, with 14 bases spanning the gap. The germline gives CDR1 LNHNV, CDR2 YYDKDF (reference sequence). The CDR3 reads CATSKNRGGNTEAFF. The DNA for the CDR3 is TGTGCCACCAGCAAAAATCGGGGGGGAAACACTGAAGCTTTCTTT.

The chain employs TRBV5-1 and TRBJ2-1, with D perhaps TRBD2 (5 bases). V lost 2 bases to trimming and J lost 7 bases, with 10 bases between them. The CDR3 extends over 13 amino acids. Germline V gives CDR1 SGHRS, CDR2 YFSETQ. Written as DNA, the CDR3 is TGCGCCAGCAGCTTAGGGAGTGAGAATGAGCAGTTCTTC. Translating it yields CASSLGSENEQFF. Variable domain in full (rest from reference TRBV5-1 and TRBJ2-1): KAGVTQTPRYLIKTRGQQVTLSCSPISGHRSVSWYQQTPGQGLQFLFEYFSETQRNKGNFPGRFSGRQFSNSRSEMNVSTLELGDSALYLCASSLGSENEQFFGPGTRLTVL.

Note on this clone: One junction end disagrees with the germline gene, perhaps due to a read error. The chain has TRBV6-5 and TRBJ1-1; D possibly corresponds to TRBD1 (6 bases). Germline lookup yields CDR1 MNHEY and CDR2 SVGAGI. The CDR3 contains 16 residues. This chain's CDR3 is CASRYLSRGMNTEAFF. In nucleotides, the CDR3 is TGTGCCAGCCGTTATTTATCCAGGGGCATGAACACTGAAGCTTTCTTT.

The chain uses TRBV7-2 and TRBJ2-7; 13 bases are a match to TRBD2. CDR1 and CDR2 from the germline V gene are SGHTA and FQGNSA. J lost 3 bases, V lost 2 bases, and 10 bases had no gene match. CDR3 length equals 18 residues. The CDR3 spells CASSLRDPRTSGSYEQYF. CDR3 nucleotides: TGTGCCAGCAGCTTACGGGATCCAAGGACTAGCGGGAGCTACGAGCAGTACTTC. Complete variable domain (other parts from reference TRBV7-2 and TRBJ2-7): GAGVSQSPSNKVTEKGKDVELRCDPISGHTALYWYRQSLGQGLEFLIYFQGNSAPDKSGLPSDRFSAERTGGSVSTLTIQRTQQEDSAVYLCASSLRDPRTSGSYEQYFGPGTRLTVT.